A selection of T cell receptor beta chains follows, all from one sample in a study of blood T cell repertoires in COVID-19. The method was immunoSEQ multiplex PCR; TCRdb's version includes in-frame clones alone and lacks a portion of them. The sample records roughly 170,000 clones, around 80% being singletons. The specimen was PBMCs or T cells enriched from blood (not recorded which). The receptor set was obtained from a woman between 50 and 59 years old in a cohort exposed to, infected with or recovered from COVID-19 (not recorded which). CDR3s include the opening cysteine and the closing phenylalanine or tryptophan. D genes are given only for firm matches. The size field is filled for only some rows; it gives once, few, many or a size class.

TRBJ2-7,TRBD2,TRBV4-2,-,TGTGCCAGCAGCCAAGGGCTAGCGGGACTTTTATACGAGCAGTACTTC,CASSQGLAGLLYEQYF
TRBJ2-2,-,TRBV28,-,TGTGCCAGCAGTACCGGACAGTTAAACACCGGGGAGCTGTTTTTT,CASSTGQLNTGELFF
TRBJ2-1,-,TRBV7-9,-,TGTGCCAGCAGCTTCAGCAATGAGCAGTTCTTC,CASSFSNEQFF
TRBJ2-3,TRBD2,TRBV28,-,TGTGCCAGCAGACTAGCGGGATACACAGATACGCAGTATTTT,CASRLAGYTDTQYF
TRBJ1-1,TRBD1,TRBV28,once,TGTGCCAGCACCTTCCCCTCCCCAGGGGGCAGGACTGAAGCTTTCTTT,CASTFPSPGGRTEAFF
TRBJ2-2,TRBD1,TRBV7-2,-,TGTGCCAGCAGCCTAGGAGACAGGGCAGCCGGGGAGCTGTTTTTT,CASSLGDRAAGELFF
TRBJ1-1,TRBD1,TRBV5-1,once,TGCGCCAGCAGTGGGACAGGGGGAAGGACTGAAGCTTTCTTT,CASSGTGGRTEAFF
TRBJ2-2,TRBD1,TRBV6-2/TRBV6-3,-,TGTGCCAGCAGCAGAGTCAAGGGGACAGGGGACACCGGGGAGCTGTTTTTT,CASSRVKGTGDTGELFF
TRBJ2-2,TRBD2,TRBV19,-,TGTGCCAGTAGCCGCTCCGGACTAGCGAACACCGGGGAGCTGTTTTTT,CASSRSGLANTGELFF
TRBJ1-4,-,TRBV6-1,-,TGTGCCAGCAGTGATGGCAGGGTAGCTGAAAAACTGTTTTTT,CASSDGRVAEKLFF
TRBJ2-3,-,TRBV7-2,-,TGTGCCAGCAGCTTAGTATCGTCTAGCACAGATACGCAGTATTTT,CASSLVSSSTDTQYF
TRBJ2-7,TRBD2,TRBV6-5,-,TGTGCCAGCAGTTCTAGCGGGAGCGTAGCCTACGAGCAGTACTTC,CASSSSGSVAYEQYF
TRBJ1-1,TRBD1,TRBV10-2,-,TGCGCCAGCATTAACAGGGGGCTGAGCACTGAAGCTTTCTTT,CASINRGLSTEAFF
TRBJ2-3,TRBD2,TRBV3-1/TRBV3-2,-,TGTGCCAGCAGCCCTAGCGGGGGGGCCACAGATACGCAGTATTTT,CASSPSGGATDTQYF
TRBJ2-1,TRBD2,TRBV13,-,TGTGCCAGCAGCCTATCTGCGGGAGTGCAGTTCTTC,CASSLSAGVQFF
TRBJ2-2,-,TRBV7-6,-,TGTGCCAGCAGCTTAGGGGCCGGGGGAGCAACGAACACCGGGGAGCTGTTTTTT,CASSLGAGGATNTGELFF
TRBJ2-7,TRBD2,TRBV5-1,-,TGCGCCAGCAGCTTGGGACTAGCGGGAGGGCGGTACGAGCAGTACTTC,CASSLGLAGGRYEQYF
TRBJ2-5,TRBD2,TRBV4-1,-,TGCGCCAGCAGCCAAGCCGGGCTAGCGGGGATCCAAGAGACCCAGTACTTC,CASSQAGLAGIQETQYF
TRBJ2-1,TRBD2,TRBV10-2,-,TGCGCCAGCAGTAGGGTGGGTAGCGGGAGAAATGAGCAGTTCTTC,CASSRVGSGRNEQFF
TRBJ2-7,TRBD1,TRBV5-8,-,TGTGCCAGCAGCGGTCGGGACAGGGGGCTTGGCAACGAGCAGTACTTC,CASSGRDRGLGNEQYF
TRBJ2-5,TRBD1,TRBV5-6,-,TGTGCCAGCAGCTCAGGGACAGGCGGGATCGAGACCCAGTACTTC,CASSSGTGGIETQYF
TRBJ2-1,TRBD1,TRBV7-2,-,TGTGCCAGCAGCTCCGGACAGGGGGCGACCGATGAGCAGTTCTTC,CASSSGQGATDEQFF
TRBJ2-7,TRBD1,TRBV5-1,few,TGCGCCAGCAGCCCTAGGGGGACAGGGGTCTACGAGCAGTACTTC,CASSPRGTGVYEQYF
TRBJ2-5,TRBD2,TRBV29-1,-,TGCAGCGTCCAATCTTGGCGGGGGGGGATCGTAGAGACCCAGTACTTC,CSVQSWRGGIVETQYF
TRBJ2-1,-,TRBV3-1/TRBV3-2,few,TGTGCCAGCAGCCTGGACGGAGGATTCAATGAGCAGTTCTTC,CASSLDGGFNEQFF
TRBJ2-1,-,TRBV5-1,once,TGCGCCAGCAGTCGCACTATGCCCAGCTCCTACAATGAGCAGTTCTTC,CASSRTMPSSYNEQFF
TRBJ2-1,-,TRBV27,few,TGTGCCAGATACGGGAAGTACAATGAGCAGTTCTTC,CARYGKYNEQFF
TRBJ2-1,TRBD2,TRBV20-1,-,TGCAGTGCTAGTACCCGCGGGAGGGGTTCCTACAATGAGCAGTTCTTC,CSASTRGRGSYNEQFF
TRBJ1-6,TRBD1,TRBV15,-,TGTGCCACCAGCAAGGGACAGAACAATTCACCCCTCCACTTT,CATSKGQNNSPLHF
TRBJ2-5,-,TRBV28,-,TGTGCCAGCAGTTTATTAGGGGACACCGACGAGACCCAGTACTTC,CASSLLGDTDETQYF
TRBJ1-1,-,TRBV28,-,TGTGCCAGCAGTTCATCAGCGGGGAACACTGAAGCTTTCTTT,CASSSSAGNTEAFF
TRBJ1-2,TRBD1,TRBV5-4,few,TGTGCCAGCAGCTCCGCCGCGACAGGGACAAACTATGGCTACACCTTC,CASSSAATGTNYGYTF
TRBJ1-3,TRBD1,TRBV5-1,once,TGCGCCAGCAGCTTGGTGCCGCAGGGGGACTCTGGAAACACCATATATTTT,CASSLVPQGDSGNTIYF
TRBJ1-4,TRBD1,TRBV7-9,-,TGTGCCAGCAGCTTAGGACAGGGCTATGAAAAACTGTTTTTT,CASSLGQGYEKLFF
TRBJ1-1,-,TRBV7-9,-,TGTGCCAGCAGCGCAGAACAGGGAGGGGCTTTCTTT,CASSAEQGGAFF
TRBJ2-1,TRBD2,TRBV19,-,TGTGCCAGTAGTATATGGACTAGCGGGGGGAGCTCCTACAATGAGCAGTTCTTC,CASSIWTSGGSSYNEQFF
TRBJ2-3,-,TRBV28,-,TGTGCCGTCACAGAGGGCCCAGATACGCAGTATTTT,CAVTEGPDTQYF
TRBJ1-5,-,TRBV19,-,TGTGCCAGTAGAACCCGGACAGTTCTAGGCAATCAGCCCCAGCATTTT,CASRTRTVLGNQPQHF
TRBJ2-1,-,TRBV6-5,-,TGTGCCAGTGGGGGGGGCGTAGAGCAGTTCTTC,CASGGGVEQFF
TRBJ2-5,TRBD2,TRBV5-4,-,TGTGCCAGCAGCTTGCAAGGTAGCGGGTACCAAGAGACCCAGTACTTC,CASSLQGSGYQETQYF
TRBJ1-4,TRBD1,TRBV5-1,-,TGCGCCAGCAGCTCGGCCCCAGGGACAGTCACTGCAACTAATGAAAAACTGTTTTTT,CASSSAPGTVTATNEKLFF
TRBJ1-5,-,TRBV15,-,TGTGCCACCAGCAGAGATCGGTTCAGCAATCAGCCCCAGCATTTT,CATSRDRFSNQPQHF
TRBJ2-7,TRBD2,TRBV19,few,TGTGCCAGTAGTATAGAACCAGCGGGAGCCCTTGGAAACGAGCAGTACTTC,CASSIEPAGALGNEQYF
TRBJ2-2,-,TRBV7-2,-,TGTGCCAGCAGCCCCGCCCGGCGGGGAACCGGGGAGCTGTTTTTT,CASSPARRGTGELFF
TRBJ2-3,TRBD1,TRBV10-3,-,TGTGCCATCAGTGGGGACAGGGGGCAAATAGATACGCAGTATTTT,CAISGDRGQIDTQYF
TRBJ2-2,TRBD2,TRBV7-2,few,TGTGCCAGCAGCTTAGTAGCGGGGTGGAACACCGGGGAGCTGTTTTTT,CASSLVAGWNTGELFF
TRBJ2-5,TRBD2,TRBV2,once,TGTGCCAGCACCGGGCAGGGAGGCAGGGAGGGTAGTGGAAACTTC,CASTGQGGREGSGNF
TRBJ2-7,TRBD1,TRBV4-3,-,TGCGCCAGCAGCCAAGGGGGGACAGGGGTGTACGAGCAGTACTTC,CASSQGGTGVYEQYF
TRBJ1-6,-,TRBV4-3,-,TGCGCCAGCAGCCGAAGCCCAGGGGAACCCCTCCACTTT,CASSRSPGEPLHF
TRBJ2-1,-,TRBV7-2,-,TGTGCCAGCAGCTTAACAGTTTCCTACAATGAGCAGTTCTTC,CASSLTVSYNEQFF
TRBJ1-3,-,TRBV7-2,-,TGTGCCAGCAGCTCCTCCCTCGAGGGAAACACCATATATTTT,CASSSSLEGNTIYF
TRBJ2-1,-,TRBV19,-,TGTGCCAGTAGTAAAGGGGCTGGACGGAGCTCCTACAATGAGCAGTTCTTC,CASSKGAGRSSYNEQFF
TRBJ2-1,TRBD1,TRBV10-3,few,TGTGCCATCAGTGAGATGGGACAGGGGGCGGGAAATGAGCAGTTCTTC,CAISEMGQGAGNEQFF
TRBJ2-5,-,TRBV11-2,-,TGTGCCAGCAGCCCAGTTCAAGAGACCCAGTACTTC,CASSPVQETQYF
TRBJ1-6,-,TRBV29-1,-,TGCAGCGTGACTAGCGGGACGGCTAATTCACCCCTCCACTTT,CSVTSGTANSPLHF
TRBJ2-3,TRBD1,TRBV5-1,-,TGCGCCAGCAGCACCGGGACAGGGGGCGAAGATACGCAGTATTTT,CASSTGTGGEDTQYF
TRBJ2-7,-,TRBV2,-,TGTGCCAGCAGTCTTCCCCTTTTGGCCCACGAGCAGTACTTC,CASSLPLLAHEQYF
TRBJ1-6,-,TRBV28,-,TGTGCCAGTCATCAACAGGGCACCTATAATTCACCCCTCCACTTT,CASHQQGTYNSPLHF
TRBJ2-2,-,TRBV28,-,TGTGCCAGCAAATCACAGGCGAACACCGGGGAGCTGTTTTTT,CASKSQANTGELFF